This T cell receptor beta chain appears in the sequencing data of a study of cytomegalovirus exposure and HLA in healthy donors (TCRdb year 2017). Regarding the research as a whole: In an earlier analysis of some 610 of the donors, 250 to 300 Gb of sequence data and 100 million or so unique TCR beta sequences from roughly 190 million T cells were reported. An early release covering more than 500 HLA-typed donors comprised about 300 gigabases of sequencing data and approximately 80 million unique TCR sequences. Among the approximately 430 genotyped donors, around 81% belonged to the genetic ancestry cluster associated with self-reported Caucasian donors. The study aimed to test whether cataloging public T cell receptors could reveal signatures of past pathogen exposure. The T cell repertoires of under 700 subjects were profiled by immunosequencing and related to cytomegalovirus serostatus. In addition to the first cohort of 666 subjects, a separate validation cohort of 120 different subjects was used. High-throughput TCR immunosequencing, statistical association of individual TCRs with disease status, and machine learning were combined to predict cytomegalovirus infection status. A later analysis re-analyzed previously published TCR beta repertoires from 550 to 700 donors and added high-resolution HLA genotyping to study TCR occurrence patterns. Rather than using new phenotypic data, the later analysis identified candidate immune exposures from TCR beta sequences and from how often those sequences occurred across donors. An earlier analysis of approximately 640 of the donors applied high-throughput TCR beta sequencing to assess whether each TCR beta V gene segment acted as functional or pseudogenic. Alongside the repertoire data, information on donor age, sex, ethnicity and CMV serostatus was compiled. Genome-wide SNP genotypes for about 55% of the roughly 670 donors were used in a later genetic analysis, which treated that subset as a discovery cohort. Every discovery cohort repertoire had been produced on one sequencing platform. Both class I and class II loci were covered by HLA typing, at four-digit resolution. The number of typed donors differed by locus: about 620-640 for A, B, C, DRB1 and DQB1; some 540 for DQA1; approximately 600 for DPA1; and some 450 for DPB1. About 5 DR-DQ haplotypes were handled as single units for association and clustering, since linkage in the cohort was strong. On average, about 200,000 unique TCR beta nucleotide sequences were sequenced per donor among some 430 genotyped donors of the cohort, with roughly 19% of those sequences being non-productive.

With respect to this clone: There is no known antigen for this receptor. Qualities for individual bases were not recorded, and no much larger clone is one base off.

Library creation used the immunoSEQ multiplex PCR assay. A mixture of 60 forward primers for TCR Vbeta segments and 13 reverse primers for TCR Jbeta segments was used in the multiplex PCR. Amplification of the CDR3 region of rearranged TCR beta genes was performed with a multiplex PCR assay on genomic DNA. On the Illumina HiSeq System, the amplified TCR beta libraries were sequenced as 87-base-pair reads. The paper's data handling went like this. A later analysis counted around 72 million unique TCR beta chains across the 690 or so repertoires, and 10 million to 11 million of these chains were shared by at least two donors. To remove PCR and sequencing errors, raw reads were error-corrected and collapsed into unique sequences using a nearest-neighbor algorithm that merged closely related sequences. CDR3 sequences were aligned to IMGT reference sequences to assign V, D and J gene segments. For a sequence to be retained, a match of at least six nucleotides was required to both a V gene segment and a J gene segment. Rearrangements were called productive when the CDR3 lacked stop codons and stayed in frame with V and J; all others were non-productive. CDR3 was defined according to IMGT convention as the region running from the second conserved V-encoded cysteine to the conserved J-encoded phenylalanine. Sequences without an unambiguous match to a single V gene segment were excluded from the earlier analysis of almost 600 of the donors. In an earlier analysis of around 590 of the donors, a V segment was called functional when productive rearrangements were above 56.7%, and segregating when the standard deviation between donors exceeded 5%. A statistical classification framework was developed to diagnose cytomegalovirus status using the catalog of TCR beta chain sequences. In a later analysis, V and J genes were assigned by comparing TCR nucleotide sequences against IMGT/GENE-DB human TR gene sequences. The TCRdist pipeline was used in a later analysis to assign CDR3 sequences and most-parsimonious VDJ recombination scenarios. In a later analysis, each TCR beta chain was defined by its CDR3 amino acid sequence together with its V-gene family, and reads without a unique V-gene family were excluded. To address suspected cross-contamination and a sequencing artifact, a later analysis removed 550 to 750 highly shared, low-generation-probability nucleotide sequences. For each public chain, a later analysis derived a clonal expansion index from normalized ranks of inferred template counts within each repertoire. Generation probabilities in a later analysis came from a VDJ recombination model fitted to out-of-frame rearrangements, and those results were checked against IGoR. A later analysis scored TCR-TCR, TCR-HLA and TCR-CMV co-occurrence with hypergeometric tests, applying a repertoire-size bias correction to TCR pairs. To estimate false discovery rates, a later analysis permuted the HLA or CMV assignments 20 times. In a later analysis, co-occurring TCRs were grouped using DBSCAN, and TCRdist sequence similarity was added for clustering within HLA-allele-positive subsets. Repertoires with fewer than 30,000 or more than 120,000 public chains were left out of co-occurrence clustering, as were five repertoires with anomalous nucleotide sharing. What TCRdb holds here is the immuneACCESS table cut down to in-frame rearrangements. Part of the clones is not present; checked against another copy, under half of the missing clones reflect an unresolved V gene, and the others are unexplained. From that table come the V and J calls and clone size; the DNA was used to work out D and trimming. This sample holds 150,000 to 200,000 clones; approximately 80% were observed only once. The top ten hold 2% to 2.5% of the sample.

In total, just over 650 healthy bone marrow donors made up the cohort. All cohort members were sampled while nominally healthy, although unrecorded immune exposures were likely present. The donor was CMV seronegative and was included in the group of a few hundred seronegative cohort members. Each donor provided a peripheral blood sample, and peripheral blood mononuclear cells were used for TCR beta sequencing. The Qiagen DNeasy Blood Extraction Kit was used to extract genomic DNA from the blood cell samples. The V end gives up 8 bases and the J end 3 bases, leaving 0 bases in the junction not matched to a gene. Looking up the germline V gene yields CDR1 MDHEN and CDR2 SYDVKM. Reading from cysteine to phenylalanine, the CDR3 counts 14 amino acids. CDR3 DNA is the only sequence kept; it has 42 bases, read in frame from the first base. The study at large found these results: Because HLA typing was missing for some donors at each locus, association tests included only the typed subset. In vitro tests confirmed that a few of the cytomegalovirus-associated TCR beta chains recognize cytomegalovirus antigens. Only TCR beta chains were sequenced in this cohort, and the absence of alpha or paired-chain data limited detectable features. Most TCR sequences were seen in very few donors, while some public TCRs were found in many individuals. Compared with equally common non-associated chains, HLA-associated TCR beta chains in a later analysis were more clonally expanded and had lower generation probabilities. A further reported finding was that TCR beta sequences accurately predicted the HLA-A and HLA-B alleles for most subjects in the first cohort. Linkage disequilibrium might explain the correlated functional status among segregating V segments, but an unknown experimental factor could not be excluded. In an earlier analysis of several hundred of the donors, most TCR beta V segments were observed in productive rearrangements about 87% or about 30% of the time, broadly matching IMGT annotations. When HLA alleles, especially DR and DQ, strongly co-occurred, TCR associations were difficult to assign to individual alleles. In a later genetic analysis, a missense DCLRE1C variant was associated with V-gene and J-gene trimming of TCR beta chains, and the association was replicated in an independent cohort. At a false discovery rate of 0.05, a later analysis linked roughly 17,000 TCR beta sequences to specific HLA alleles. In a later analysis, most CMV-associated TCR beta chains were found to appear HLA-restricted, with HLA associations seemingly driven largely by CMV exposure. In the study, 164 TCR beta chains were listed as associated with cytomegalovirus. In both the original and validation cohorts, the classifier was reported to diagnose cytomegalovirus status with high specificity and sensitivity. According to the authors, the approach could potentially be generalized to other disease states and immunological phenotypes. A cluster of highly shared sequence variants was judged likely to represent a technical artifact of the sequencing pipeline. A later genetic analysis reported fewer N-insertions in productive TCRs among donors in an Asian-associated ancestry cluster than the approximately 670-donor mean. Some IMGT-functional V segments, including TRBV6-2 and TRBV6-3, could not be told apart with the 87-base-pair reads, so those segments were excluded. In a later analysis, TCR association rates were found to vary across HLA loci, with the most associated TCRs seen for DRB1 alleles and the fewest for HLA-C alleles. Several of the top co-occurrence clusters appeared to be linked to parvovirus B19, influenza, CMV and Epstein-Barr virus, according to a later analysis. Because counts were too low, more than 15 rarely observed V segments, including chromosome 9 orphons, were excluded from the earlier analysis of under 650 of the donors. The presence/absence analyses assumed that sequencing depth was roughly uniform across donors, and that assumption may not be true. The only immune exposure information available for the cohort was CMV serostatus.

Source material: PBMCs. The chain joins TRBV28 to TRBJ2-3; 15 central bases correspond to TRBD2. The sequence came from a woman aged 25-40 years in good health and CMV-seronegative. CDR3 region: CASGTSGGTDTQYF. The DNA sequence reads TGTGCCAGCGGGACTAGCGGGGGGACAGATACGCAGTATTTT. The entire variable domain, with the stretches around the CDR3 drawn from the reference TRBV28 and TRBJ2-3 proteins, is DVKVTQSSRYLVKRTGEKVFLECVQDMDHENMFWYRQDPGLGLRLIYFSYDVKMKEKGDIPEGYSVSREKKERFSLILESASTNQTSMYLCASGTSGGTDTQYFGPGTRLTVL.